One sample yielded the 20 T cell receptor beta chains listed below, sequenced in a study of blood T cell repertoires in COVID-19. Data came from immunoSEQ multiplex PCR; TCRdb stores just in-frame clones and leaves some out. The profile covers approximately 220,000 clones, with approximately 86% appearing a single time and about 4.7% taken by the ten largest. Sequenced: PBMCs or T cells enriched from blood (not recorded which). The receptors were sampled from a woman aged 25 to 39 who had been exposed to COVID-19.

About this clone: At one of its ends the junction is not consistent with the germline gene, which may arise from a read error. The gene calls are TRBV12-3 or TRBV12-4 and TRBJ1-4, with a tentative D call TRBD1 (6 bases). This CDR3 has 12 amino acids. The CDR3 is CASSLGQGIPDF. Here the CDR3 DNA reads TGTGCCAGCAGTTTGGGGCAGGGGATACCCGATTTT.

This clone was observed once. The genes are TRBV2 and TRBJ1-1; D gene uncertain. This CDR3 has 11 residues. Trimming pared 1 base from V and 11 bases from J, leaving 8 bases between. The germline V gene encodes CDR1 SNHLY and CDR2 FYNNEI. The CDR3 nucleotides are TGTGCCAGCAGTGAAGTTCAGCGGGCTTTCTTT. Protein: CASSEVQRAFF.

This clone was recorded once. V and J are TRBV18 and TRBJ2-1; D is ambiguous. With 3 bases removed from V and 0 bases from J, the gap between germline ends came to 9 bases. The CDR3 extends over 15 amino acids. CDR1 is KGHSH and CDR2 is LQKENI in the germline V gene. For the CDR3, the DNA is TGTGCCAGCTCACCGAGTGAGAGCTCCTACAATGAGCAGTTCTTC. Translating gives CASSPSESSYNEQFF.

CDR3 bases: TGCAGCGTTACAGGCGTCGAAACTGAAGCTTTCTTT. The encoded protein is CSVTGVETEAFF. The V and J genes are TRBV29-1 and TRBJ1-1; TRBD1 might be the D (5 bases). V lost 5 bases and J 5 bases, leaving 12 bases between the germline ends. The germline gives CDR1 SQVTM, CDR2 ANQGSEA. The CDR3 length is 12 residues.

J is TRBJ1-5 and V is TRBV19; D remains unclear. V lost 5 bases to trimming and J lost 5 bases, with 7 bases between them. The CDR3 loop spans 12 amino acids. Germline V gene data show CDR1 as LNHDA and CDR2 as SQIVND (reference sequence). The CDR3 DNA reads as TGTGCCAGTAGTCCCTTCTATCAGCCCCAGCATTTT. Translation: CASSPFYQPQHF.

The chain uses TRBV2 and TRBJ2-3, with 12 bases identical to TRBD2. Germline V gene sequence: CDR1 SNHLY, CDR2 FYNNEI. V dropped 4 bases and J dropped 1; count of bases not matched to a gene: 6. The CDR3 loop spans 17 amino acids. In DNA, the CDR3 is TGTGCCAGCAGTGGACCCCGGACTAGCGGGGGCACAGATACGCAGTATTTT. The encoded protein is CASSGPRTSGGTDTQYF.

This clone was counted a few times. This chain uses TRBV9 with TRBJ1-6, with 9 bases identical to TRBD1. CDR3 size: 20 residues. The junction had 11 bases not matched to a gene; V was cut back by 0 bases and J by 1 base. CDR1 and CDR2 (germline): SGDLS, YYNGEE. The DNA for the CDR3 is TGTGCCAGCAGCGTAGCCGGAGGACAGGGGATTACGTCCTATAATTCACCCCTCCACTTT. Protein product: CASSVAGGQGITSYNSPLHF.

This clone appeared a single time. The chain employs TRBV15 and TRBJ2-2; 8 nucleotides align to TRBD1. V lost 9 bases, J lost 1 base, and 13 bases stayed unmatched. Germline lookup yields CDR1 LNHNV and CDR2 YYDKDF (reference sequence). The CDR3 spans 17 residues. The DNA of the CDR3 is TGTGCCACGTCCGACGATCCGGGACAGGTGAACACCGGGGAGCTGTTTTTT. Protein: CATSDDPGQVNTGELFF.

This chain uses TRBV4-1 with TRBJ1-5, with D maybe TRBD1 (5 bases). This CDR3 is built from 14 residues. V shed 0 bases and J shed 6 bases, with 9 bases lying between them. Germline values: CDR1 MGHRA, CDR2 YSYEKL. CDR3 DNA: TGCGCCAGCAGCCAAGATCTGGGGGGTCAGCCCCAGCATTTT. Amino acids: CASSQDLGGQPQHF.

CDR3: CASSSSGQPNTGELFF. In DNA, the CDR3 is TGTGCCAGTAGTTCCTCAGGACAGCCGAACACCGGGGAGCTGTTTTTT. V is TRBV19 and J is TRBJ2-2; a weak D match, TRBD1 (6 bases). Germline CDR1 is LNHDA and CDR2 is SQIVND (reference sequence). V was cut by 5 bases and J by 0 bases, with 13 bases left in between. The CDR3 consists of 16 residues.

The CDR3 here is CATSDPQGTTGELFF. For the CDR3, the DNA is TGTGCCACCAGTGATCCACAGGGGACCACCGGGGAGCTGTTTTTT. The chain recombines TRBV24-1 with TRBJ2-2, with TRBD1 matching 7 bases. Germline V gene data show CDR1 as KGHDR and CDR2 as SFDVKD. V dropped 3 bases and J dropped 4; count of bases not matched to a gene: 4. The CDR3 is 15 amino acids.

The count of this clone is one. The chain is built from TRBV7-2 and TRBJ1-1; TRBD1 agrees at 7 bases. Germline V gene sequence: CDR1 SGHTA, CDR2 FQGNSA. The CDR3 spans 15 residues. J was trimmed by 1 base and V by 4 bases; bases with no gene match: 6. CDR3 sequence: CASSSRTGPNTEAFF. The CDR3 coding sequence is TGTGCCAGCAGCTCGAGGACAGGACCGAACACTGAAGCTTTCTTT.

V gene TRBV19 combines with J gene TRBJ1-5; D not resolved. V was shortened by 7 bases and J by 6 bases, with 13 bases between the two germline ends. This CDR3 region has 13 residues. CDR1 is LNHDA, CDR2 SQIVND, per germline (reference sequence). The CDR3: CASTQVLGQPQHF. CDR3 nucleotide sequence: TGTGCCAGTACTCAAGTCCTAGGTCAGCCCCAGCATTTT.

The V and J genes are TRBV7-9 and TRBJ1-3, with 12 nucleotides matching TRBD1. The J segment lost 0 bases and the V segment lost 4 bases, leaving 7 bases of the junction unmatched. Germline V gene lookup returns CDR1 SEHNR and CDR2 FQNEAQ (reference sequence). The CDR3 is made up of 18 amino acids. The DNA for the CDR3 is TGTGCCAGCAGCTCGAACCTGGGACAGGGGGCCTCTGGAAACACCATATATTTT. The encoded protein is CASSSNLGQGASGNTIYF.

The CDR3 loop is CATSDPTRGKGEKLFF. The CDR3 DNA is TGTGCCACCAGTGACCCCACCAGGGGGAAGGGTGAAAAACTGTTTTTT. The J gene is TRBJ1-4, the V gene TRBV24-1; 7 bases are a match to TRBD1. The CDR3 length is 16 residues. Germline CDR1 and CDR2: KGHDR and SFDVKD. V shed 4 bases, J shed 7 bases, and the junction held 11 bases outside the gene matches.

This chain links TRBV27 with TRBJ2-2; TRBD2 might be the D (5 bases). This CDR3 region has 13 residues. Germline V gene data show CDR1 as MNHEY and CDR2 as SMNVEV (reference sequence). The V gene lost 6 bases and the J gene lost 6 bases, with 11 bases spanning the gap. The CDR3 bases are TGTGCCAGCAGGCCAGGAGGCTCCGGGGAGCTGTTTTTT. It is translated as CASRPGGSGELFF.

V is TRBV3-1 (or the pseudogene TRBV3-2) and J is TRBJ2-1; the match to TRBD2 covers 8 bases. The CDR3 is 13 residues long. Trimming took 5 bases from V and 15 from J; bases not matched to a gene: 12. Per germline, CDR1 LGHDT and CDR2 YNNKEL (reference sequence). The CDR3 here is CASSSRGGTVSFF. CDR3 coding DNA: TGTGCCAGCAGCTCCCGGGGGGGCACCGTTTCGTTCTTC.

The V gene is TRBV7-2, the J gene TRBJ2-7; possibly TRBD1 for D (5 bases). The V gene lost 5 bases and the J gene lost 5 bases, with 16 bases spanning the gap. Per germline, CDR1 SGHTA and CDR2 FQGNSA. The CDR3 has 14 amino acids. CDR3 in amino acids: CASSPGLGHNEQYF. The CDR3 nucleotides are TGTGCCAGCAGCCCGGGTCTAGGACACAACGAGCAGTACTTC. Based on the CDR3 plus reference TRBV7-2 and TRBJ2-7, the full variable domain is GAGVSQSPSNKVTEKGKDVELRCDPISGHTALYWYRQSLGQGLEFLIYFQGNSAPDKSGLPSDRFSAERTGGSVSTLTIQRTQQEDSAVYLCASSPGLGHNEQYFGPGTRLTVT.

The CDR3 coding sequence is TGTGCCCCTAGATTCCGGAACACCATATATTTT. Its translation: CAPRFRNTIYF. The V call is TRBV24-1, the J call TRBJ1-3; D remains ambiguous. This CDR3 has 11 residues. The germline V gene encodes CDR1 KGHDR and CDR2 SFDVKD. V was cut by 12 bases and J by 7 bases, with 12 bases left in between.

The CDR3 here is CASSPRGRENTEAFF. CDR3 DNA sequence: TGTGCCAGCAGCCCAAGAGGCAGGGAAAACACTGAAGCTTTCTTT. V gene TRBV5-4 combines with J gene TRBJ1-1; possibly TRBD1 for D (5 bases). V was clipped by 4 bases and J by 2 bases, with 15 bases between them. Germline V gene lookup returns CDR1 SGHNT and CDR2 YYREEE (reference sequence). The CDR3 length is 15 residues.